This T cell receptor beta chain appears in the sequencing data of a study of beta chain features in type 1 diabetes. The CDR3 covers 14 residues. Germline V CDR1 and CDR2: KGHSH, LQKENI. V dropped 5 bases and J dropped 4; count of bases not matched to a gene: 1. Study-level findings and limits: Patients with type 1 diabetes carried fewer insertions and had more deletions at their VDJ junctions. Cells that show high TCR expression could be over-represented by cDNA sequencing.

In the case of this clone: Its specificity is not known.

Reverse transcription of all isolated RNA meant that expressed TCRB transcripts were sequenced. Generated by immunoSEQ multiplex PCR, the TCRdb table keeps only in-frame clones and is missing some. In the table there are hundreds of thousands of clones, roughly 12% of which are singletons. The chain couples TRBV18 to TRBJ2-3, with 12 nucleotides matching TRBD1. This clonotype originated in a man aged 18-30 years in good health. Sample: naive CD4+ T cells from blood. Here the CDR3 DNA reads TGTGCCAGCTCAGGGACAGGGGGCCCAGATACGCAGTATTTT. It codes for CASSGTGGPDTQYF.